This entry concerns a single TCR beta chain. Its specificity is unknown. The data stem from a study of graft-versus-host responses after intestinal transplantation. The CDR3 length is 14 residues. CDR1 SGHDT and CDR2 YYEEEE come from the germline V gene. The V gene lost 4 bases and the J gene lost 1 base, with 11 bases spanning the gap. Here immunoSEQ multiplex PCR was the method, and the copy in TCRdb shows in-frame clones only, minus some. Of about 130,000 clones listed, approximately 92% are singletons. The clonotype originates from a human donor who received an intestinal transplant. Sequences were derived from unstimulated CD4+ T cells sorted from spleen or lymph node cells, sampled before intestinal transplant. V is TRBV5-6 and J is TRBJ1-1; D unresolved. For the CDR3, the DNA is TGTGCCAGCAGCCCTAGACTGCCGAACACTGAAGCTTTCTTT. It encodes CASSPRLPNTEAFF.